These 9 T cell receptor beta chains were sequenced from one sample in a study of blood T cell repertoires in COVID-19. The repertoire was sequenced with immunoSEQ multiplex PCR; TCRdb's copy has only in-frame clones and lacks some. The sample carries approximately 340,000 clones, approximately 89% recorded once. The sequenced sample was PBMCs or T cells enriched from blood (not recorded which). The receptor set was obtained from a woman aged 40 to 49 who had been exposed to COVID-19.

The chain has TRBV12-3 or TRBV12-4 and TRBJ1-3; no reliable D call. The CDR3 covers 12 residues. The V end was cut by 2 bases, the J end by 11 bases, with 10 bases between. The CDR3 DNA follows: TGTGCCAGCAGTTTAAAGAGACTCTCCATATATTTT. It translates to CASSLKRLSIYF.

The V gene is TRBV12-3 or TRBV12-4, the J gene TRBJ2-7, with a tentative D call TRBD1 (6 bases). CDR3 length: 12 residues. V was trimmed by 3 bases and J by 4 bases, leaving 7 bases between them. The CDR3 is CASSLGAYEQYF. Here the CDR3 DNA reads TGTGCCAGCAGTTTGGGGGCGTACGAGCAGTACTTC.

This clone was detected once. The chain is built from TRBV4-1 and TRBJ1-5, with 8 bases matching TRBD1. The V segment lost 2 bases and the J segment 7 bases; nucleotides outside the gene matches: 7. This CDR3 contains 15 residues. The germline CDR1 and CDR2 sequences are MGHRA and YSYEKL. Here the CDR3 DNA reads TGCGCCAGCAGCCAATGGACAGGGCTAGGCCAGCCCCAGCATTTT. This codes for CASSQWTGLGQPQHF.

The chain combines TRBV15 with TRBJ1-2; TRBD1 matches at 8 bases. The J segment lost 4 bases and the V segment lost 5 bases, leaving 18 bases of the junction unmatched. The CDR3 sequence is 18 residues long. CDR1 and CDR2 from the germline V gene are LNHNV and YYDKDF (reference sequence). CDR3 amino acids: CATSFLGTGFNPSYGYTF. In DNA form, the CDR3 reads TGTGCCACCAGCTTCCTAGGGACAGGTTTCAACCCTTCCTATGGCTACACCTTC.

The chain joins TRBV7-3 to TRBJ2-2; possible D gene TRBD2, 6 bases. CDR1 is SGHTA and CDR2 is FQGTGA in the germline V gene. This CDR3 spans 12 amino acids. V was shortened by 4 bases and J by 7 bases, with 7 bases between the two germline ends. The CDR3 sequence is CASSWRGGELFF. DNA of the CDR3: TGTGCCAGCAGCTGGAGGGGCGGGGAGCTGTTTTTT.

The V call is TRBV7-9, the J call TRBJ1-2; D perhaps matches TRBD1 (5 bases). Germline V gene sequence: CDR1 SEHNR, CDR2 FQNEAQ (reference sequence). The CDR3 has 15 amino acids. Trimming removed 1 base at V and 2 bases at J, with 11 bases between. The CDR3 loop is CASSLGLGQNYGYTF. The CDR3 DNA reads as TGTGCCAGCAGCTTAGGTCTGGGGCAGAACTATGGCTACACCTTC. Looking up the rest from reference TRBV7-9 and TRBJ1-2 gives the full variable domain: DTGVSQNPRHKITKRGQNVTFRCDPISEHNRLYWYRQTLGQGPEFLTYFQNEAQLEKSRLLSDRFSAERPKGSFSTLEIQRTEQGDSAMYLCASSLGLGQNYGYTFGSGTRLTVV.

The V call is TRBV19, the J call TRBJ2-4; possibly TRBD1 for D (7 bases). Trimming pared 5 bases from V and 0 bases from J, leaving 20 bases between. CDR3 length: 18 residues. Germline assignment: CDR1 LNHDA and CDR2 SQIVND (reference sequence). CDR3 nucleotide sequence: TGTGCCAGTAGTGCGAGGACAGGAGCGGGTCTAGCCAAAAACATTCAGTACTTC. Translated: CASSARTGAGLAKNIQYF.

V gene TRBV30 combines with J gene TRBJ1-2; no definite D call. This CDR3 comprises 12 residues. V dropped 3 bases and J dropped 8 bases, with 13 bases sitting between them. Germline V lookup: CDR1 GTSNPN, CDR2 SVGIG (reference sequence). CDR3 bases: TGTGCCTGGAGGCACACAGCGGCGGGCTACACCTTC. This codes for CAWRHTAAGYTF.

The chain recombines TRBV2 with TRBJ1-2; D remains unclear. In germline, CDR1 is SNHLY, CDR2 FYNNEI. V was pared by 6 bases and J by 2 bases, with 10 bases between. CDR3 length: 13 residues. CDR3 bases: TGTGCCAGCAGGAGCGGGCAGAACTATGGCTACACCTTC. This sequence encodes CASRSGQNYGYTF.